The entry below describes one T cell receptor (beta chain). No antigen is known for it. The record originates from a study of siplizumab effects on memory and regulatory T cells. The study, taken as a whole, reports: Apparently more diverse than memory cells, naive T cells also seemed major alloresponse contributors. Mappable alloreactive CD4+ clones came from Treg cells about 69% of the time on average with siplizumab, against under 30% in controls. Naive or memory phenotype assignment was not possible for roughly 75-95% of proliferating CD4+ or CD8+ clones.

The table came from immunoSEQ multiplex PCR; TCRdb's copy has only in-frame clones and leaves some out. The sample has about 120,000 clones; 80% to 95% are singletons. This CDR3 has 15 amino acids. The germline gives CDR1 MNHEY, CDR2 SMNVEV (reference sequence). V lost 3 bases and J 2 bases, leaving 12 bases between the germline ends. The specimen sequenced was CD4+ T cells sorted from blood. The clonotype comes from a human donor in good health. The chain links TRBV27 to TRBJ2-3, with D perhaps being TRBD1 or TRBD2 (6 bases each). Here the CDR3 DNA reads TGTGCCAGCAGTTTCGTCCGGGGGCCCACAGATACGCAGTATTTT. It specifies CASSFVRGPTDTQYF.